This T cell receptor (beta chain) appears in the sequencing data of a study of T cells in Graves' hyperthyroidism and ophthalmopathy. It was RNA transcripts that yielded the amplified TCR beta CDR3 regions. The HTBI primer set was used in a first-round RT-PCR of the TCR CDR3. TCRdb ran MiXCR on the multiplex PCR reads and lists one entry per CDR3 protein. Of approximately 300,000 distinct CDR3 sequences listed, about 17% are singletons. This clonotype has at least ten counts. Germline V gives CDR1 LGHNT, CDR2 FRNRAP. Trimming cost V 0 bases and J 8 bases, with 25 bases left between them. The CDR3 spans 19 residues.

This clonotype was obtained from a woman between 55 and 75 years old with Graves' ophthalmopathy. Sequencing used blood. The rearrangement joins TRBV12-5 to TRBJ1-4; perhaps TRBD1 as D (5 bases). The CDR3 loop is CASGLVLGRGAPNEEKLFF. For the CDR3, the DNA is TGTGCTAGTGGTTTGGTACTGGGTAGGGGCGCTCCCAATGAAGAAAAACTGTTTTTT.